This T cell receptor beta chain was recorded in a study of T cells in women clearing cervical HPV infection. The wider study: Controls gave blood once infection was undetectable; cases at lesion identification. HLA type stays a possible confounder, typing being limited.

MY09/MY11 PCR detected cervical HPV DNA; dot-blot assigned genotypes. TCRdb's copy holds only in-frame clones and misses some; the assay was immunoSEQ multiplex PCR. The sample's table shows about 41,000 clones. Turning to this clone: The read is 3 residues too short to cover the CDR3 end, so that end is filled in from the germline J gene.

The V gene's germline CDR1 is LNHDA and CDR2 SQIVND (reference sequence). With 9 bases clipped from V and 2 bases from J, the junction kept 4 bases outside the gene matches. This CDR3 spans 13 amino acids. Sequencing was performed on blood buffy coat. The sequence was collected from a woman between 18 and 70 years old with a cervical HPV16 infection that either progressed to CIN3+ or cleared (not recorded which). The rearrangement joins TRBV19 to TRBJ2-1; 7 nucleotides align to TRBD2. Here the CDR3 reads CASSSGTYNEQFF. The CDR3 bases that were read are TGTGCCAGCTCTAGCGGTACCTACAATGAG.